Each of the 7 T cell receptor beta chains below was sequenced from the same sample in a study of T-cell reconstitution after alpha-beta-depleted transplantation in children. It was with unique molecular identifiers that the TCRbeta library was prepared. TCRdb used MiXCR to reprocess the PCR reads, holding one entry per CDR3 protein. The data hold around 270,000 distinct CDR3 sequences, with around 9.1% observed a single time. The starting material was PBMCs, obtained before TCRalphabeta/CD19-depleted stem cell transplant. These receptors all stem from a boy younger than two with acute myeloid leukemia, due to receive a stem cell transplant.

As regards this clonotype: Given a much more abundant clone one base away, this may be a read error. The V call is TRBV7-6, the J call TRBJ2-7; D is perhaps TRBD1 or TRBD2 (6 bases each). Trimming removed 5 bases from V and 2 bases from J, with 10 bases in between. Germline V CDR1 and CDR2: SGHVS, FNYEAQ. This CDR3 is 13 amino acids long. CDR3 DNA: TGTGCCAGCAGCGCGGGACATCCCTACGAGCAGTACTTC. It encodes CASSAGHPYEQYF.

This clonotype was counted many times. The genes are TRBV7-8 and TRBJ2-5, with 10 bases lining up with TRBD1. This CDR3 is 17 amino acids long. The V gene end was trimmed by 5 bases and the J gene end by 0 bases; junction bases not matched to a gene: 9. Germline assignment: CDR1 SGHVS and CDR2 FQNEAQ. The CDR3 DNA reads as TGTGCCAGCAGCCGGCTTCCGGGACAGGGGTACCAAGAGACCCAGTACTTC. Protein: CASSRLPGQGYQETQYF.

V and J are TRBV7-9 and TRBJ2-3; possibly TRBD2 for D (5 bases). CDR3 length: 16 residues. V lost 5 bases and J 2 bases, leaving 17 bases between the germline ends. Germline V gene lookup returns CDR1 SEHNR and CDR2 FQNEAQ (reference sequence). The CDR3 nucleotides read TGTGCCAGCAGCCGCGGACTGACAAAACTCACAGATACGCAGTATTTT. Translation gives CASSRGLTKLTDTQYF.

This clonotype was seen only a few times. The rearrangement links TRBV7-3 to TRBJ2-3; D ambiguous. V was cut by 4 bases and J by 2 bases, with 13 bases left in between. The CDR3 runs 15 residues. Germline CDR1 SGHTA, CDR2 FQGTGA. CDR3 bases: TGTGCCAGCAGCTCCGGGCTCCCGAACACAGATACGCAGTATTTT. Protein product: CASSSGLPNTDTQYF.

CDR3 nucleotides: TGTGCCAGCAGCATATTAGGCAGGGATAGCAATCAGCCCCAGCATTTT. The encoded protein is CASSILGRDSNQPQHF. The rearrangement joins TRBV7-8 to TRBJ1-5; tentative D call: TRBD1 (5 bases). V gave up 5 bases and J gave up 0 bases, with 14 bases separating them. The CDR3 consists of 16 residues. Per germline, CDR1 SGHVS and CDR2 FQNEAQ.

The chain is built from TRBV28 and TRBJ2-7; 10 bases map to TRBD2. J was trimmed by 5 bases and V by 2 bases; bases with no gene match: 6. The CDR3 is 15 amino acids. Per germline, CDR1 MDHEN and CDR2 SYDVKM. The CDR3 here is CASSLGLAGEDEQYF. The CDR3 bases are TGTGCCAGCAGTTTAGGGCTAGCGGGAGAAGACGAGCAGTACTTC.

Concerning this clonotype: A much larger clone differs from this one at a single base, so this may be a read error. The genes are TRBV27 and TRBJ2-7; no reliable D call. CDR3 length: 15 residues. Germline lookup yields CDR1 MNHEY and CDR2 SMNVEV (reference sequence). This CDR3 reads CASSLGRAFTYEQNF. CDR3 DNA sequence: TGTGCCAGCAGTTTAGGCCGGGCCTTCACCTACGAGCAGAACTTC.